This T cell receptor beta chain is drawn from a study of regulatory T cells in long-lasting Graves disease. The CDR3 spans 11 residues. From germline, CDR1 is GTSNPN and CDR2 SVGIG (reference sequence). V was cut by 3 bases and J by 4 bases, with 6 bases left in between. Time point here: newly diagnosed GD, antithyroid drugs for less than 3 months. Researchers made the TCR library from RNA that was extracted from PBMCs. iRepertoire HTBI primers and Arm-PCR of CDR3 regions built TCR beta libraries. TCRdb analysed the multiplex PCR reads with MiXCR anew, one entry per CDR3 protein. The sample yields approximately 560,000 distinct CDR3 sequences, roughly 15% seen once. At least ten counts were recorded for this clonotype. This same sample was also part of a study on T cells in Graves' hyperthyroidism and ophthalmopathy.

Source: peripheral blood mononuclear cells (PBMCs), taken at new diagnosis, from a patient treated with antithyroid drugs. V usage is TRBV30 and J usage is TRBJ1-2; the D is unclear. The TCR originated in a man in his late teens or twenties with Graves disease. CDR3 DNA: TGTGCCTGGAGCAGCAGCTATGGCTACACCTTC. This sequence encodes CAWSSSYGYTF.